The source of this T cell receptor beta chain is a study of blood T cell repertoires in COVID-19. As for the study in general: The United States, Italy and Spain supplied acute and convalescent COVID-19 samples. T cells, B-cell-depleted T cells, or PBMCs supplied cDNA or gDNA.

This CDR3 is 15 amino acids long. Germline V gene sequence: CDR1 LNHDA, CDR2 SQIVND (reference sequence). V was clipped by 5 bases and J by 2 bases; unmatched bases: 3. In the original workflow: Counts of nucleated cells, estimated from reference gene primer amplification, were obtained. Data came from immunoSEQ multiplex PCR; TCRdb stores just in-frame clones and leaves some out. The DNA gave D and trimming, while V, J and clone size come from that table. This sample yields about 120,000 clones, of which about four fifths are seen a single time; roughly 4.3% belongs to the top ten. Sequencing was performed on peripheral blood. The TCR comes from a woman at least 80 years old with acute or convalescent COVID-19. This sequence joins TRBV19 and TRBJ2-5; 12 bases line up with TRBD2. The DNA for the CDR3 is TGTGCCAGTAGTCCCGGACTAGCGGGGCAAGAGACCCAGTACTTC. Protein product: CASSPGLAGQETQYF. Based on the CDR3 plus reference TRBV19 and TRBJ2-5, the full variable domain is DGGITQSPKYLFRKEGQNVTLSCEQNLNHDAMYWYRQDPGQGLRLIYYSQIVNDFQKGDIAEGYSVSREKKESFPLTVTSAQKNPTAFYLCASSPGLAGQETQYFGPGTRLLVL.